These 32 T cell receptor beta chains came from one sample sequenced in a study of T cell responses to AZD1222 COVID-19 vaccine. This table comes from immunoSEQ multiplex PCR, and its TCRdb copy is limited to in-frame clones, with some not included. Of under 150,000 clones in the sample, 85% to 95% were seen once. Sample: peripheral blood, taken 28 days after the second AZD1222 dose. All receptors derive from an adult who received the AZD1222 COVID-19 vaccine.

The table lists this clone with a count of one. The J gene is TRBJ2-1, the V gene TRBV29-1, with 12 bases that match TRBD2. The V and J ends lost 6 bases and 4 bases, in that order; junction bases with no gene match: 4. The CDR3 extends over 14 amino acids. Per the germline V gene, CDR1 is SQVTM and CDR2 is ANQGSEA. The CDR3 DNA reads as TGCAGCGTCGGGACTAGCGGGTTTTACAATGAGCAGTTCTTC. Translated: CSVGTSGFYNEQFF.

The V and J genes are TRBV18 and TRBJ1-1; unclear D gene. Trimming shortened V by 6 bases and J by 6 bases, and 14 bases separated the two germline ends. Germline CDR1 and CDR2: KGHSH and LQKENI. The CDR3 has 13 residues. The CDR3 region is CASSSLKEAEAFF. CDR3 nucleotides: TGTGCCAGCTCTAGCCTAAAGGAGGCTGAAGCTTTCTTT.

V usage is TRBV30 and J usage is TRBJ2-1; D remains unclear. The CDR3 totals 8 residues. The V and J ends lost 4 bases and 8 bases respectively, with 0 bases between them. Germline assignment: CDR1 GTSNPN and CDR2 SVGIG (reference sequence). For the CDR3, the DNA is TGTGCCTGGAATGAGCAGTTCTTC. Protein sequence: CAWNEQFF.

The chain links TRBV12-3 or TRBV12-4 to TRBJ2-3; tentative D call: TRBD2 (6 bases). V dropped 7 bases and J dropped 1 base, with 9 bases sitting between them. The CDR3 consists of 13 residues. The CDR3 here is CASILAGTDTQYF. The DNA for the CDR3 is TGTGCCAGCATCTTAGCGGGCACAGATACGCAGTATTTT.

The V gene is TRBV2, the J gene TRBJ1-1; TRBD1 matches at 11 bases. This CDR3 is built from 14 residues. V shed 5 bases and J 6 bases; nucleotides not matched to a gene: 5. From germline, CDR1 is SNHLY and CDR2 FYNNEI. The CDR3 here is CASSRDRGDAEAFF. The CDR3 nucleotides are TGTGCCAGCAGTAGGGACAGGGGGGACGCTGAAGCTTTCTTT.

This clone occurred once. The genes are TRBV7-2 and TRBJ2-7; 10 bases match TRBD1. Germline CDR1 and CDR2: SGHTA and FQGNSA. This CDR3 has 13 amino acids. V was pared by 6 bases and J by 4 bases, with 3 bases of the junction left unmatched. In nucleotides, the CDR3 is TGTGCCAGCAGTCCGGGACAGGGGTACGAGCAGTACTTC. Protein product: CASSPGQGYEQYF.

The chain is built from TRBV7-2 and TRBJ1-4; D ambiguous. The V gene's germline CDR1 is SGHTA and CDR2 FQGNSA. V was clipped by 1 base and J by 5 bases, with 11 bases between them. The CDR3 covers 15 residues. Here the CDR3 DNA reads TGTGCCAGCAGCTTAGGAGGCAGAACGAATGAAAAACTGTTTTTT. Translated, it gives CASSLGGRTNEKLFF.

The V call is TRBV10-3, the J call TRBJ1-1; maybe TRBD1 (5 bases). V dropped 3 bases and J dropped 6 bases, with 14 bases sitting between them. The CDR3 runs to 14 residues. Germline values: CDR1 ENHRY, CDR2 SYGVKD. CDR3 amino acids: CAISDPRTYPEAFF. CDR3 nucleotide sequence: TGTGCCATCAGTGACCCTAGGACATATCCTGAAGCTTTCTTT.

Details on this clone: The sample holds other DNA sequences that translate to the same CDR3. The CDR3 region has the DNA TGTGCCAGCAGTGAATCAGGGAACACTGAAGCTTTCTTT. This gives the protein CASSESGNTEAFF. The chain is built from TRBV6-1 and TRBJ1-1; D is unresolved. This CDR3 has 13 residues. The ends were cut back, 2 bases at V and 1 base at J, with 5 bases in the middle. Germline V gene lookup returns CDR1 MNHNS and CDR2 SASEGT.

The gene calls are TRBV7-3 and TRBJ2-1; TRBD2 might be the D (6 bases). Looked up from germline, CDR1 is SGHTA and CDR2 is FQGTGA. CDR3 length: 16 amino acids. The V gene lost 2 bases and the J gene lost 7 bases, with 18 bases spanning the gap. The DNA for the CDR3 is TGTGCCAGCAGCTTACGTTCCGGGACTGGGGCGAATGAGCAGTTCTTC. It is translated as CASSLRSGTGANEQFF.

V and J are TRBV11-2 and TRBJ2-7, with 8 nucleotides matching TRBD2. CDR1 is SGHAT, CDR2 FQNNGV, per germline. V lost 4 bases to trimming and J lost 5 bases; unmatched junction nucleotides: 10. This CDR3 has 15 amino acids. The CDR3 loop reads CASSSIQREINEQYF. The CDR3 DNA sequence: TGTGCCAGCAGCTCTATACAGCGGGAGATAAACGAGCAGTACTTC.

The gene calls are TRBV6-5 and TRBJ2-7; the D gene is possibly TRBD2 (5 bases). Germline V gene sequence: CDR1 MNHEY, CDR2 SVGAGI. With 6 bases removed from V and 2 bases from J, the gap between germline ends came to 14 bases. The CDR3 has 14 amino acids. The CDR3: CASRMLAEAYEQYF. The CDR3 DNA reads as TGTGCCAGCAGAATGTTGGCGGAGGCCTACGAGCAGTACTTC.

CDR3 in DNA: TGTGCCAGCAGCTTAAGAGGGACTAGCGGGTTAACGAACACCGGGGAGCTGTTTTTT. Translated, it gives CASSLRGTSGLTNTGELFF. This chain links TRBV7-3 with TRBJ2-2; 12 bases agree with TRBD2. Germline loops: CDR1 SGHTA, CDR2 FQGTGA. The V and J ends lost 1 base and 0 bases, in that order; junction bases with no gene match: 6. This CDR3 region has 19 residues.

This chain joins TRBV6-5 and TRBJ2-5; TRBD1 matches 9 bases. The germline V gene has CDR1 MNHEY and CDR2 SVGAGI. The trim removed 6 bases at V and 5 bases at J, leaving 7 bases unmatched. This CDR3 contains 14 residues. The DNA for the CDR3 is TGTGCCAGCAGCCGGGACAGGGTTTCGGAGACCCAGTACTTC. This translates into CASSRDRVSETQYF.

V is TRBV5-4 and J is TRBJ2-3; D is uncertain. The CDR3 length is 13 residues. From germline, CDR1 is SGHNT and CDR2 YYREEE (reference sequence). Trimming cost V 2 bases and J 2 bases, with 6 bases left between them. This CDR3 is CASSLSTTDTQYF. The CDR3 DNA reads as TGTGCCAGCAGCTTAAGTACCACAGATACGCAGTATTTT. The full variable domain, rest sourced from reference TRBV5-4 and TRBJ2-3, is ETGVTQSPTHLIKTRGQQVTLRCSSQSGHNTVSWYQQALGQGPQFIFQYYREEENGRGNFPPRFSGLQFPNYSSELNVNALELDDSALYLCASSLSTTDTQYFGPGTRLTVL.

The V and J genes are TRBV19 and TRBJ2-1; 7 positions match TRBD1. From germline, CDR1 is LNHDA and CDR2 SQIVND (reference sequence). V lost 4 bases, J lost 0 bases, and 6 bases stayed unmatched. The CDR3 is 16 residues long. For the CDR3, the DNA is TGTGCCAGTAGTAGCGACAGGGTAAGCTCCTACAATGAGCAGTTCTTC. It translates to CASSSDRVSSYNEQFF. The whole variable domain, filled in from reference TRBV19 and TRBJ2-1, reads DGGITQSPKYLFRKEGQNVTLSCEQNLNHDAMYWYRQDPGQGLRLIYYSQIVNDFQKGDIAEGYSVSREKKESFPLTVTSAQKNPTAFYLCASSSDRVSSYNEQFFGPGTRLTVL.

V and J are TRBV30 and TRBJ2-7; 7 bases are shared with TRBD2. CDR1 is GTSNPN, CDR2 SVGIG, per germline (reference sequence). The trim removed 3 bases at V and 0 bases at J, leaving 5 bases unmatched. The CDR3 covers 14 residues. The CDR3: CAWRRAGASYEQYF. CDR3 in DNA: TGTGCCTGGAGGAGGGCGGGAGCCTCCTACGAGCAGTACTTC.

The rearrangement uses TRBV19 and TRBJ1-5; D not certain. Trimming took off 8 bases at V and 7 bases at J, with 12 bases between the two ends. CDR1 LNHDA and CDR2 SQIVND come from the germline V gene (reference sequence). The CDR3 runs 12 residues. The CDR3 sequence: CASSGERQPQHF. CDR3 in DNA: TGTGCCAGTTCGGGCGAGAGGCAGCCCCAGCATTTT.

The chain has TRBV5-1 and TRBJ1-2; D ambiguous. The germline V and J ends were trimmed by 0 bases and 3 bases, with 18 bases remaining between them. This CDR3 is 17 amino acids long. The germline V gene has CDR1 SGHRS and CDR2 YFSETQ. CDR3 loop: CASSLGALQSEDYGYTF. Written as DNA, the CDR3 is TGCGCCAGCAGCTTGGGCGCCCTTCAGTCAGAAGACTATGGCTACACCTTC.

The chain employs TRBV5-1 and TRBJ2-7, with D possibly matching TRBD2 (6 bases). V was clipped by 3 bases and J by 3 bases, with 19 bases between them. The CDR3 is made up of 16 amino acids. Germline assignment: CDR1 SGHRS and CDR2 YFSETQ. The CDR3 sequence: CASSSPWDRGSYEQYF. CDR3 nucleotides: TGCGCCAGCAGCTCGCCCTGGGACCGGGGGAGCTACGAGCAGTACTTC.

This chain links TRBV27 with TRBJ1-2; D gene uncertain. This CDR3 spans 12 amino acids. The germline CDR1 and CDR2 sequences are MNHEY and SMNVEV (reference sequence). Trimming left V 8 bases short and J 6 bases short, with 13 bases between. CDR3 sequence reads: CASAKNPDGYTF. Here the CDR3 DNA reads TGTGCCAGCGCGAAGAATCCGGATGGCTACACCTTC.

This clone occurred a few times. The CDR3 is CASSVRGGPGNTIYF. CDR3 bases: TGTGCCAGCAGCGTAAGGGGTGGCCCTGGAAACACCATATATTTT. This chain joins TRBV9 and TRBJ1-3; weak D call: TRBD1 (5 bases). Trimming stripped 1 base from V and 2 bases from J, with 10 bases between. The CDR3 extends over 15 amino acids. Germline V gene sequence: CDR1 SGDLS, CDR2 YYNGEE.

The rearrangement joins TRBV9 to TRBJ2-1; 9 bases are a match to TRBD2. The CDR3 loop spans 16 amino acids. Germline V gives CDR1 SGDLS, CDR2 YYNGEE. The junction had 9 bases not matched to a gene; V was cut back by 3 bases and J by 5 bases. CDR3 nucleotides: TGTGCCAGCAGCGCTGTTATAGCGGGAGTGGACAATGAGCAGTTCTTC. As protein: CASSAVIAGVDNEQFF.

The CDR3 DNA reads as TGTGCCAGTAGTATATCAGGAGGGGAGACCCAGTACTTC. Amino acid sequence: CASSISGGETQYF. The chain recombines TRBV19 with TRBJ2-5, with TRBD2 as a possible D gene (6 bases). This CDR3 is 13 amino acids long. Trimming took off 2 bases at V and 5 bases at J, with 9 bases between the two ends. The germline CDR1 and CDR2 sequences are LNHDA and SQIVND (reference sequence).

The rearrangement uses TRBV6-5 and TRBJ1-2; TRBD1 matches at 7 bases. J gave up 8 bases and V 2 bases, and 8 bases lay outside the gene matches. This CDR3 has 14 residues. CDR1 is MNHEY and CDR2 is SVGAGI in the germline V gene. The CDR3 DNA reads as TGTGCCAGCAGTTACGGCAGGGGGGGATTGGGCTACACCTTC. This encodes CASSYGRGGLGYTF.

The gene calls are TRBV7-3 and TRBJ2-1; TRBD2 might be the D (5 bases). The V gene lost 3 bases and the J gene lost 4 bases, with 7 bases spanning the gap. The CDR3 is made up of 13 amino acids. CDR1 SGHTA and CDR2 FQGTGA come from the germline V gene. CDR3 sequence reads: CASSFGLYNEQFF. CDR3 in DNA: TGTGCCAGCAGCTTCGGACTGTACAATGAGCAGTTCTTC.

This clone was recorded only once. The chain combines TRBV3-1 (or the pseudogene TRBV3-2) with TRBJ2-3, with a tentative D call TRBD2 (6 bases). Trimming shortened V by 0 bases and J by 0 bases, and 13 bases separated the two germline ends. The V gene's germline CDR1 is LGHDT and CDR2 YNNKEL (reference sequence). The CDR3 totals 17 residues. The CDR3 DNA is TGTGCCAGCAGCCAAGATATGGGACTGACTAGCACAGATACGCAGTATTTT. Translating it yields CASSQDMGLTSTDTQYF.

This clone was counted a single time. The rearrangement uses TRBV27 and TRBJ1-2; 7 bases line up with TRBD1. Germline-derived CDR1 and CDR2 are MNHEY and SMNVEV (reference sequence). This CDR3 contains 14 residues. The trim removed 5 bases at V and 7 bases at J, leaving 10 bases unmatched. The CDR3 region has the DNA TGTGCCAGCAGTCTTACCGACAGGGTAGGTGGCTACACCTTC. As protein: CASSLTDRVGGYTF.

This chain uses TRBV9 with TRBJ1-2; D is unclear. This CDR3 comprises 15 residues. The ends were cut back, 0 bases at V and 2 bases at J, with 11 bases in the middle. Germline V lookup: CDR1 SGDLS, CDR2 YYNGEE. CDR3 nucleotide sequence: TGTGCCAGCAGCGTAGGTAGCAGCACAAACTATGGCTACACCTTC. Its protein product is CASSVGSSTNYGYTF.

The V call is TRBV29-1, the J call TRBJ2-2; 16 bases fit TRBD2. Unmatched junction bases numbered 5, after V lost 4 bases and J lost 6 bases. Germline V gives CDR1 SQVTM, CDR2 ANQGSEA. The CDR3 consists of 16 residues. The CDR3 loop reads CSVAGTSGRGAGELFF. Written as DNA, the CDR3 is TGCAGCGTTGCCGGGACTAGCGGGAGGGGGGCCGGGGAGCTGTTTTTT.

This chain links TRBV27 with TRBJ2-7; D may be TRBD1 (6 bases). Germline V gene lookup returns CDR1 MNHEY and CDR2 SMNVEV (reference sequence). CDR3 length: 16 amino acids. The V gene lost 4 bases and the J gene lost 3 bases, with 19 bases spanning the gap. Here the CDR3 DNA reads TGTGCCAGCAGTTCCTTCTGGAGGACAGCCGACTACGAGCAGTACTTC. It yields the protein CASSSFWRTADYEQYF.

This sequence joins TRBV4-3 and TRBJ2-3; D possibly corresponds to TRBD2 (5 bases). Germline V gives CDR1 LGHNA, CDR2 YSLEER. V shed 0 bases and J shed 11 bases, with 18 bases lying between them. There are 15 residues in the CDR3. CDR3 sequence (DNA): TGCGCCAGCAGCCAAGAGGTAGCTAGCCGGATAGTGCAGTATTTT. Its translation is CASSQEVASRIVQYF.